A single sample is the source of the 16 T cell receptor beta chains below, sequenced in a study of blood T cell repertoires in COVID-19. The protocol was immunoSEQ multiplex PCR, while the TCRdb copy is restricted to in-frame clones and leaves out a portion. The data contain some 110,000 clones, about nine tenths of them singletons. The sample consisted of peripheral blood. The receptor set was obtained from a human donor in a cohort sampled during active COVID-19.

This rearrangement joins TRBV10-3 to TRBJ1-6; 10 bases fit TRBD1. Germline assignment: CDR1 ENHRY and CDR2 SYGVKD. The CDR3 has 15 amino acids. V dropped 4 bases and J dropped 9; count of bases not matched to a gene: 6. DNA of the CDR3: TGTGCCATCAGTGGGGGGACAGGGGAAGGTTCACCCCTCCACTTT. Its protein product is CAISGGTGEGSPLHF.

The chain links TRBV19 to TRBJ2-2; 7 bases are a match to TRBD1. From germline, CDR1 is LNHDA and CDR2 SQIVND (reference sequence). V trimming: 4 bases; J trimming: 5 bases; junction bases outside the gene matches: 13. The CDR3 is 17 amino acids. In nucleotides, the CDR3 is TGTGCCAGTAGTACGCAAACAGGGGTTCGAGGGACCGGGGAGCTGTTTTTT. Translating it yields CASSTQTGVRGTGELFF. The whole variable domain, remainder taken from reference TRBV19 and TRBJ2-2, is DGGITQSPKYLFRKEGQNVTLSCEQNLNHDAMYWYRQDPGQGLRLIYYSQIVNDFQKGDIAEGYSVSREKKESFPLTVTSAQKNPTAFYLCASSTQTGVRGTGELFFGEGSRLTVL.

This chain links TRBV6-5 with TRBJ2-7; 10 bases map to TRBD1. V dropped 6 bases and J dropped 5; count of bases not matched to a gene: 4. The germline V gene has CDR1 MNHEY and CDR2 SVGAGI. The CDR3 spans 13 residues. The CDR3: CASRRQGANEQYF. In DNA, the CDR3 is TGTGCCAGCAGACGACAGGGGGCGAACGAGCAGTACTTC.

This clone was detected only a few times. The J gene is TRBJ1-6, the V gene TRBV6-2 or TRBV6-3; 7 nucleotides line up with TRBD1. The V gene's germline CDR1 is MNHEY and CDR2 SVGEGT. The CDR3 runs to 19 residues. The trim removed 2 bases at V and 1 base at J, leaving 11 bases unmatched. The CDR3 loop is CASSYTPGQASSYNSPLHF. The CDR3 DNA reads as TGTGCCAGCAGTTACACTCCAGGACAGGCGAGTTCCTATAATTCACCCCTCCACTTT.

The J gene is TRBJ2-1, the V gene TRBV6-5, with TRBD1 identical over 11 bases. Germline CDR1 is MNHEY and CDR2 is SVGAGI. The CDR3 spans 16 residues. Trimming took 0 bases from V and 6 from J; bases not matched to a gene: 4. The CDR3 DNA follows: TGTGCCAGCAGTTACTCACGGACAGGGGGCTTCAATGAGCAGTTCTTC. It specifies CASSYSRTGGFNEQFF.

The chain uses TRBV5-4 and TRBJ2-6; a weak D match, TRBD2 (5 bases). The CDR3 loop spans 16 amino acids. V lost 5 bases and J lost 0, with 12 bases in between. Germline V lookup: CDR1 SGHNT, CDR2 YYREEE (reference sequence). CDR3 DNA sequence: TGTGCCAGCAGGCCCCCGGGAAGCTCTGGGGCCAACGTCCTGACTTTC. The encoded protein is CASRPPGSSGANVLTF.

CDR3 nucleotide sequence: TGCAGTGCCCGGGGACTAAATACGCAGTATTTT. It codes for CSARGLNTQYF. This chain links TRBV20-1 with TRBJ2-3; 7 bases map to TRBD2. The CDR3 extends over 11 amino acids. The V gene end was trimmed by 6 bases and the J gene end by 7 bases; junction bases not matched to a gene: 4. The V gene's germline CDR1 is DFQATT and CDR2 SNEGSKA (reference sequence).

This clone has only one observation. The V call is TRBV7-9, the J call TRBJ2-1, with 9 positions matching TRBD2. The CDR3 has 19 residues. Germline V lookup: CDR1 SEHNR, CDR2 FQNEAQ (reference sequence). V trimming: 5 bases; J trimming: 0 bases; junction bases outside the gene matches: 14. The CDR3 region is CASSGRGAGGGSSYNEQFF. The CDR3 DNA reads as TGTGCCAGCAGCGGGCGCGGGGCGGGAGGGGGGAGCTCCTACAATGAGCAGTTCTTC.

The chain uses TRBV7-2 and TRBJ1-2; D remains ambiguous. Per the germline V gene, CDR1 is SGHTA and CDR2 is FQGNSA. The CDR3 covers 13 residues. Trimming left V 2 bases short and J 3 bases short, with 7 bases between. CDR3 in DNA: TGTGCCAGCAGCTTAAAAGCCCACTATGGCTACACCTTC. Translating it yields CASSLKAHYGYTF.

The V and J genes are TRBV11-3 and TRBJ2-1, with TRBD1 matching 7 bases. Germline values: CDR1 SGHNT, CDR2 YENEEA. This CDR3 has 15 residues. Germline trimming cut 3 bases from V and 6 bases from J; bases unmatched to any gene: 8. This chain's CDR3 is CASSFSGTARNEQFF. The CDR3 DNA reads TGTGCCAGCAGCTTCTCCGGGACAGCACGCAATGAGCAGTTCTTC.

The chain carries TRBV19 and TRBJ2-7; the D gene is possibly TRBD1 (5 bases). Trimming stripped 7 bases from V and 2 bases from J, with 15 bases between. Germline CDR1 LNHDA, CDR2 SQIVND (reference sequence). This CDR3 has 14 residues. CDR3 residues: CASKGDSLTYEQYF. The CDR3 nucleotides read TGTGCCAGTAAAGGAGACAGCCTCACCTACGAGCAGTACTTC. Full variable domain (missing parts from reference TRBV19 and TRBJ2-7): DGGITQSPKYLFRKEGQNVTLSCEQNLNHDAMYWYRQDPGQGLRLIYYSQIVNDFQKGDIAEGYSVSREKKESFPLTVTSAQKNPTAFYLCASKGDSLTYEQYFGPGTRLTVT.

This chain's CDR3 is CASSRGGQATYEQYF. The CDR3 DNA follows: TGTGCCAGCAGCCGGGGAGGGCAGGCGACCTACGAGCAGTACTTC. The chain recombines TRBV11-3 with TRBJ2-7, with 7 bases identical to TRBD2. The CDR3 runs to 15 residues. Germline V lookup: CDR1 SGHNT, CDR2 YENEEA. V was clipped by 5 bases and J by 2 bases; unmatched bases: 9.

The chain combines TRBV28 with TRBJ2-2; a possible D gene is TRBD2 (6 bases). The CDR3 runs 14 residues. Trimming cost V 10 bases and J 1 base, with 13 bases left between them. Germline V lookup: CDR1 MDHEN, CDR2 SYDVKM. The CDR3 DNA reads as TGTGCCACCAGCGCCGGGGGGAACACCGGGGAGCTGTTTTTT. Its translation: CATSAGGNTGELFF.

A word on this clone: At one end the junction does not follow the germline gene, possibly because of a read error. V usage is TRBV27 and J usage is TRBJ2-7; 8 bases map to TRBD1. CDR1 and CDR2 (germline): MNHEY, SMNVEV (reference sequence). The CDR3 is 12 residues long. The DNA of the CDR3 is TGTGCCAGCAGTTTGCCAGGACAGGGAAGAATTTTC. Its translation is CASSLPGQGRIF.

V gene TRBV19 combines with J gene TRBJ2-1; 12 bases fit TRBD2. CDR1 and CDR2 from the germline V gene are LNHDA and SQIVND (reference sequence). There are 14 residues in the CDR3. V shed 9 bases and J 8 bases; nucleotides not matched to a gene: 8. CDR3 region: CASTTSGRLDEQFF. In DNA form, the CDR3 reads TGTGCCAGCACGACTAGCGGGAGACTCGATGAGCAGTTCTTC.

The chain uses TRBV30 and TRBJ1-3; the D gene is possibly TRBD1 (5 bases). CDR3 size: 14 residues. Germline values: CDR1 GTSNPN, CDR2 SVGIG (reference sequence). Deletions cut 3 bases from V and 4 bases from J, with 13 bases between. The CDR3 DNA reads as TGTGCCTGGAGGCAGGGTCTACGGGGAAACACCATATATTTT. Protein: CAWRQGLRGNTIYF. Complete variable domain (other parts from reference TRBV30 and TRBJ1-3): SQTIHQWPATLVQPVGSPLSLECTVEGTSNPNLYWYRQAAGRGLQLLFYSVGIGQISSEVPQNLSASRPQDRQFILSSKKLLLSDSGFYLCAWRQGLRGNTIYFGEGSWLTVV.